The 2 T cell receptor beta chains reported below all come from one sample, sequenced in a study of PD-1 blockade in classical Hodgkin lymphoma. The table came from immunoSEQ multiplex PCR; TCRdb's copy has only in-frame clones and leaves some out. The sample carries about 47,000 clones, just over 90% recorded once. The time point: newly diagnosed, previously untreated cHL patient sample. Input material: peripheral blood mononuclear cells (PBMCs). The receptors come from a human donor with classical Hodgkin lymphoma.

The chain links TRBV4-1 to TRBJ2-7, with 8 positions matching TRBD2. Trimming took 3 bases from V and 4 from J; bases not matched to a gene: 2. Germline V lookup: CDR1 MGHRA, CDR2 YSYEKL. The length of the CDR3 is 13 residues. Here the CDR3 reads CASSHPGGYEQYF. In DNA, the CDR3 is TGCGCCAGCAGCCACCCGGGGGGGTACGAGCAGTACTTC.

The CDR3 sequence: CASRNSLGYTDTQYF. In nucleotides, the CDR3 is TGTGCCAGCAGGAACTCGCTCGGCTACACAGATACGCAGTATTTT. V gene TRBV7-3 combines with J gene TRBJ2-3; D is unclear. The CDR3 is made up of 15 amino acids. The V end lost 6 bases, the J end lost 2 bases, and 15 bases lay between the germline ends. Germline CDR1 is SGHTA and CDR2 is FQGTGA. Complete variable domain (other parts from reference TRBV7-3 and TRBJ2-3): GAGVSQTPSNKVTEKGKYVELRCDPISGHTALYWYRQSLGQGPEFLIYFQGTGAADDSGLPNDRFFAVRPEGSVSTLKIQRTERGDSAVYLCASRNSLGYTDTQYFGPGTRLTVL.